Listed here are 20 T cell receptor beta chains from one sample, sequenced in a study of T cell changes during pregnancy in multiple sclerosis. Using immunoSEQ multiplex PCR, the repertoire was profiled, and TCRdb retains in-frame clones only, with some absent. The sample records 100,000 or so clones, approximately 90% being singletons. This specimen consisted of peripheral blood, obtained after pregnancy. The source of these receptors is a female donor with multiple sclerosis, enrolled in a pregnancy study.

The rearrangement links TRBV5-4 to TRBJ2-2; D is undetermined. V was clipped by 1 base and J by 6 bases, with 4 bases between them. Germline V gives CDR1 SGHNT, CDR2 YYREEE (reference sequence). The CDR3 has 12 residues. The CDR3 region is CASSLTAGELFF. For the CDR3, the DNA is TGTGCCAGCAGCTTGACGGCCGGGGAGCTGTTTTTT.

The V call is TRBV23-1, the J call TRBJ1-3, with D possibly being TRBD1 (6 bases). TRBV23-1 is an ORF, and what it does is uncertain. Trimming removed 1 base from V and 0 bases from J, with 10 bases in between. This CDR3 has 16 amino acids. The CDR3 sequence is CASSQYRALSGNTIYF. The CDR3 DNA is TGCGCCAGCAGTCAATACAGGGCACTCTCTGGAAACACCATATATTTT.

The rearrangement uses TRBV13 and TRBJ1-5; D is uncertain. CDR1 PRHDT and CDR2 FYEKMQ come from the germline V gene (reference sequence). The CDR3 is 14 residues long. V was clipped by 0 bases and J by 7 bases, with 10 bases between them. The CDR3 here is CASSLGLVGQPQHF. CDR3 nucleotide sequence: TGTGCCAGCAGCTTAGGACTCGTGGGCCAGCCCCAGCATTTT.

This clone was detected only once. This chain joins TRBV5-1 and TRBJ2-7; 10 bases are shared with TRBD2. Trimming at V came to 3 bases and at J to 3 bases, leaving 12 bases not matched to a gene. The CDR3 is made up of 17 amino acids. Germline V gene data show CDR1 as SGHRS and CDR2 as YFSETQ. DNA of the CDR3: TGCGCCAGCAGCTATGGAGGAAGCGGGGGGGGAAGCTACGAGCAGTACTTC. Its protein is CASSYGGSGGGSYEQYF.

V and J are TRBV15 and TRBJ1-5; the D gene is possibly TRBD1 (6 bases). Per the germline V gene, CDR1 is LNHNV and CDR2 is YYDKDF (reference sequence). This CDR3 comprises 18 residues. V was cut by 2 bases and J by 4 bases, with 21 bases left in between. CDR3 region: CATSRTTGSGIRNQPQHF. CDR3 bases: TGTGCCACCAGCAGAACAACAGGGTCGGGGATTCGGAATCAGCCCCAGCATTTT.

The sample holds a few counts of this clone. This chain links TRBV7-9 with TRBJ2-1; maybe TRBD2 (6 bases). The CDR3 contains 13 residues. Per germline, CDR1 SEHNR and CDR2 FQNEAQ (reference sequence). The V and J ends lost 5 bases and 7 bases respectively, with 12 bases between them. The CDR3 loop reads CASSRGKGNEQFF. The CDR3 DNA follows: TGTGCCAGCAGCCGGGGGAAGGGAAATGAGCAGTTCTTC.

CDR3 protein: CASSLNIAGGAYEQYF. The CDR3 region has the DNA TGTGCCAGCAGTTTAAACATAGCGGGGGGTGCCTACGAGCAGTACTTC. This chain uses TRBV27 with TRBJ2-7; 10 nucleotides align to TRBD2. The ends lost 2 bases at V and 2 bases at J; junction bases unmatched: 6. The CDR3 covers 16 residues. Germline CDR1 is MNHEY and CDR2 is SMNVEV (reference sequence).

This rearrangement joins TRBV9 to TRBJ2-1, with D possibly TRBD2 on 6 matching bases. The length of the CDR3 is 15 residues. Trimming took off 3 bases at V and 1 base at J, with 11 bases between the two ends. The germline gives CDR1 SGDLS, CDR2 YYNGEE. DNA of the CDR3: TGTGCCAGCAGCGCCCCTAGCGCTTCCTACAATGAGCAGTTCTTC. Its translation: CASSAPSASYNEQFF.

The V call is TRBV5-1, the J call TRBJ1-2, with D possibly being TRBD1 (6 bases). Trimming took 0 bases from V and 8 from J, leaving 11 bases between them. This CDR3 is 13 amino acids long. Germline V gene lookup returns CDR1 SGHRS and CDR2 YFSETQ. The CDR3 loop is CASSLGAGTGYTF. CDR3 coding DNA: TGCGCCAGCAGCTTGGGGGCCGGGACAGGCTACACCTTC.

This clone was observed once. This chain connects TRBV6-1 to TRBJ1-6; D unresolved. The CDR3 is made up of 16 amino acids. Germline V gene lookup returns CDR1 MNHNS and CDR2 SASEGT. Deletions cut 0 bases from V and 8 bases from J, with 14 bases between. CDR3 sequence (DNA): TGTGCCAGCAGTGAAGCGTTCATGCTGAGTTATTCACCCCTCCACTTT. Translation: CASSEAFMLSYSPLHF.

This chain connects TRBV5-4 to TRBJ1-6; 9 nucleotides match TRBD1. Germline CDR1 reads SGHNT; CDR2 reads YYREEE (reference sequence). Germline trimming cut 3 bases from V and 9 bases from J; bases unmatched to any gene: 10. The CDR3 runs to 16 residues. CDR3 in amino acids: CASSWRMTGGSSPLHF. The CDR3 DNA sequence: TGTGCCAGCAGCTGGAGAATGACAGGGGGATCTTCACCCCTCCACTTT.

The chain uses TRBV2 and TRBJ1-5; 7 bases map to TRBD1. The CDR3 loop spans 13 amino acids. Germline loops: CDR1 SNHLY, CDR2 FYNNEI. V shed 5 bases, J shed 7 bases, and the junction held 5 bases outside the gene matches. CDR3 amino acids: CASSFDRDQPQHF. As DNA, the CDR3 is TGTGCCAGCAGTTTCGACAGGGACCAGCCCCAGCATTTT.

This clone was seen just once. J is TRBJ2-1 and V is TRBV29-1; tentatively, D is TRBD2 (6 bases). Germline V gives CDR1 SQVTM, CDR2 ANQGSEA. Trimming took off 6 bases at V and 10 bases at J, with 16 bases between the two ends. This CDR3 has 12 residues. The CDR3 coding sequence is TGCAGCGTGGGACTTACCTCGTGGGAGCAGTTCTTC. Translation gives CSVGLTSWEQFF.

The chain joins TRBV18 to TRBJ2-3; 8 bases are a match to TRBD1. Per germline, CDR1 KGHSH and CDR2 LQKENI. The CDR3 sequence is 16 residues long. V was clipped by 0 bases and J by 6 bases; unmatched bases: 8. The CDR3 sequence: CASSPPVRGLKDTQYF. The CDR3 bases are TGTGCCAGCTCACCACCGGTCAGGGGGCTTAAGGATACGCAGTATTTT.

This chain links TRBV6-5 with TRBJ2-5, with 11 bases aligning to TRBD2. The germline V gene encodes CDR1 MNHEY and CDR2 SVGAGI. The CDR3 length is 15 residues. V gave up 6 bases and J gave up 2 bases; unmatched junction bases: 5. This CDR3 reads CASRSIAGGQETQYF. The CDR3 DNA is TGTGCCAGCAGGAGCATAGCGGGGGGGCAAGAGACCCAGTACTTC.

This chain uses TRBV18 with TRBJ2-7; a weak D match, TRBD1 (6 bases). Trimming took 6 bases from V and 1 from J, leaving 13 bases between them. The germline gives CDR1 KGHSH, CDR2 LQKENI. This CDR3 comprises 14 residues. CDR3 DNA: TGTGCCAGCTCCCGAGACAGGAGGTCCTACGAGCAGTACTTC. It yields the protein CASSRDRRSYEQYF.

The J gene is TRBJ2-1, the V gene TRBV6-5, with D perhaps matching TRBD1 (6 bases). The V end lost 2 bases, the J end lost 6 bases, and 17 bases lay between the germline ends. Per the germline V gene, CDR1 is MNHEY and CDR2 is SVGAGI. The CDR3 runs to 16 residues. CDR3 residues: CASSYDPGAPLNEQFF. In DNA form, the CDR3 reads TGTGCCAGCAGTTACGATCCAGGGGCCCCGCTCAATGAGCAGTTCTTC.

Notes on this clone: A read error may account for a junction end that differs from germline. At the DNA level, this CDR3 is encoded by other sequences in the same sample as well. The chain employs TRBV7-7 and TRBJ1-1; D call uncertain. Germline V gene data show CDR1 as SSHAT and CDR2 as FNYEAQ (reference sequence). This CDR3 has 13 amino acids. DNA of the CDR3: TGTGCTAGCAGCTTAGGGAGGAACACTGAAGCTTTCTTT. It is translated as CASSLGRNTEAFF.

Here the CDR3 DNA reads TGTGCCAGCAGTTACTCGAGGTTCCGGACGGGTAGACAGTCCCTCGGGGGCTACACCTTC. This translates into CASSYSRFRTGRQSLGGYTF. This chain joins TRBV6-7 and TRBJ1-2; weak D call: TRBD1 (5 bases). TRBV6-7 is an open reading frame whose function is uncertain. CDR3 length: 20 amino acids. Trimming took 0 bases from V and 8 from J, leaving 31 bases between them.

The rearrangement uses TRBV7-9 and TRBJ1-4; weak D call: TRBD1 (5 bases). Germline lookup yields CDR1 SEHNR and CDR2 FQNEAQ (reference sequence). With 5 bases removed from V and 4 bases from J, the gap between germline ends came to 20 bases. This CDR3 has 17 residues. CDR3 protein: CASSPDSGQENNEKLFF. The CDR3 nucleotides are TGTGCCAGCAGCCCCGACTCAGGGCAGGAGAATAATGAAAAACTGTTTTTT.